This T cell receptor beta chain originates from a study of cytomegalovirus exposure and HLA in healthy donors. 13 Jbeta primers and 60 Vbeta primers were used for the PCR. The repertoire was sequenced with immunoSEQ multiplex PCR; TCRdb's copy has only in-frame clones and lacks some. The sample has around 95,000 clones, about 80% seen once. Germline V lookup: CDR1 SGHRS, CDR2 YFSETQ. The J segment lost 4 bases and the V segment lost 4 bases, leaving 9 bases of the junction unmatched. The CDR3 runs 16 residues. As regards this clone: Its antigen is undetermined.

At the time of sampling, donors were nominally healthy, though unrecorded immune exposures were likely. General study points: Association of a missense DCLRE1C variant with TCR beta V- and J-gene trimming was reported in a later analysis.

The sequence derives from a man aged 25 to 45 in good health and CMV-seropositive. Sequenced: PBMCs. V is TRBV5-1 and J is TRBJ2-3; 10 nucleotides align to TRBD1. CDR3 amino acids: CASSRRGDRGSDTQYF. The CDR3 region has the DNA TGCGCCAGCAGCCGGAGGGGGGACAGGGGCTCAGATACGCAGTATTTT.